The 22 T cell receptor beta chains reported below all come from one sample, sequenced in a study of blood T cells in healthy people across ages. Using a J-beta primer mix together with a sample-barcoded 5' primer, a second PCR was run for about 7 to 12 cycles. TCRdb called the 5' RACE reads again in MiXCR, with one record for every CDR3 protein. The sample yields fewer than 700,000 distinct CDR3 sequences, 45% to 55% seen once. Sequencing used blood. These receptors all stem from a man aged 80 or over in good health.

This clonotype was recorded at least ten times. The chain uses TRBV7-2 and TRBJ2-1; D possibly uses TRBD1 or TRBD2 (5 bases each). Trimming removed 3 bases from V and 0 bases from J, with 12 bases in between. CDR1 is SGHTA, CDR2 FQGNSA, per germline. The CDR3 sequence is 16 residues long. The CDR3 nucleotides are TGTGCCAGCAGCTTGGGTCGGGGCAGCTCCTACAATGAGCAGTTCTTC. Its translation is CASSLGRGSSYNEQFF.

Only a few counts were recorded for this clonotype. The J gene is TRBJ2-3, the V gene TRBV3-1; 10 nucleotides agree with TRBD2. This CDR3 has 13 residues. CDR1 and CDR2 (germline): LGHDT, YNNKEL (reference sequence). The trim removed 2 bases at V and 9 bases at J, leaving 2 bases unmatched. The CDR3 nucleotides read TGTGCCAGCAGCCAACGGACTAGCGGCACGCAGTATTTT. Translated: CASSQRTSGTQYF.

The sample holds a few counts of this clonotype. This chain uses TRBV7-3 with TRBJ2-2; 9 bases are shared with TRBD2. J gave up 8 bases and V 5 bases, and 9 bases lay outside the gene matches. CDR1 and CDR2 from the germline V gene are SGHTA and FQGTGA. The CDR3 is 15 amino acids. The CDR3 spells CASSPTSGPVGELFF. DNA of the CDR3: TGTGCCAGCAGCCCGACTAGCGGTCCTGTTGGGGAGCTGTTTTTT.

The chain carries TRBV7-8 and TRBJ2-1; 8 positions match TRBD2. Germline CDR1 reads SGHVS; CDR2 reads FQNEAQ. This CDR3 region has 15 residues. The CDR3 sequence: CASGELAGGKYEQFF. The CDR3 nucleotides read TGTGCGAGCGGAGAGCTTGCGGGAGGTAAATATGAGCAGTTCTTC.

V and J are TRBV24-1 and TRBJ2-5, with 7 bases identical to TRBD2. This CDR3 region has 17 residues. Germline assignment: CDR1 KGHDR and CDR2 SFDVKD. J lost 5 bases, V lost 3 bases, and 14 bases had no gene match. The CDR3 bases are TGTGCCACCAGTGATCAGTCTAGCGGAAAAGGGTTGGAGACCCAGTACTTC. This encodes CATSDQSSGKGLETQYF.

The J gene is TRBJ2-1, the V gene TRBV3-1, with 7 bases matching TRBD1. The CDR3 is 13 amino acids. V was pared by 4 bases and J by 10 bases, with 7 bases of the junction left unmatched. From germline, CDR1 is LGHDT and CDR2 YNNKEL (reference sequence). As DNA, the CDR3 is TGTGCCAGCAGCCGGGACAGACCAGGGGAGCAGTTCTTC. Residues: CASSRDRPGEQFF.

The CDR3 here is CASSLNWGQGPINEQFF. The CDR3, as DNA: TGTGCCAGCAGTTTAAATTGGGGACAGGGCCCGATCAATGAGCAGTTCTTC. The V call is TRBV12-3 or TRBV12-4, the J call TRBJ2-1; the match to TRBD1 covers 9 bases. The CDR3 is made up of 17 amino acids. V gave up 2 bases and J gave up 6 bases; unmatched junction bases: 11.

The J gene is TRBJ2-5, the V gene TRBV6-1; the D gene could be TRBD1 or TRBD2 (5 bases each). TRBJ2-7 matches the DNA end more closely, so the J call is doubtful. CDR1 and CDR2 from the germline V gene are MNHNS and SASEGT. The CDR3 covers 16 residues. In DNA form, the CDR3 reads TGTGCCAGCAGTGAACCCGGAAGGGACGGGTGGGACGAGCAGTACTTC. The encoded protein is CASSEPGRDGWDEQYF.

This clonotype was observed a handful of times. The J gene is TRBJ2-1, the V gene TRBV29-1, with D possibly being TRBD2 (7 bases). Trimming pared 4 bases from V and 3 bases from J, leaving 13 bases between. Germline CDR1 reads SQVTM; CDR2 reads ANQGSEA. This CDR3 contains 14 residues. The CDR3 DNA sequence: TGCAGCGTTGGTATGAGGGGGGGCTACAATGAGCAGTTCTTC. Protein product: CSVGMRGGYNEQFF.

This chain links TRBV20-1 with TRBJ2-3; no clear D. CDR3 size: 14 residues. Per germline, CDR1 DFQATT and CDR2 SNEGSKA (reference sequence). Deletions cut 7 bases from V and 2 bases from J, with 16 bases between. For the CDR3, the DNA is TGCAGTGTTAGTGCCATAGTTTTCACAGATACGCAGTATTTT. This sequence encodes CSVSAIVFTDTQYF.

This clonotype has a handful of counts. The chain links TRBV28 to TRBJ2-6; D call uncertain. The length of the CDR3 is 15 residues. Germline V gives CDR1 MDHEN, CDR2 SYDVKM. V was clipped by 1 base and J by 3 bases, with 7 bases between them. CDR3 coding DNA: TGTGCCAGCAGTTTATCTGGGTTTGGGGCCAACGTCCTGACTTTC. Amino acids: CASSLSGFGANVLTF.

The chain employs TRBV12-3 or TRBV12-4 and TRBJ2-7, with D tentatively TRBD1 (6 bases). V lost 4 bases, J lost 0 bases, and 16 bases lay in between. The CDR3 is made up of 16 amino acids. This CDR3 is CASSSAKDRSSYEQYF. The CDR3 DNA reads TGTGCCAGCAGTTCTGCGAAGGACAGATCCTCCTACGAGCAGTACTTC.

Only one count was recorded for this clonotype. This rearrangement joins TRBV7-2 to TRBJ2-1, with 8 nucleotides matching TRBD2. The CDR3 length is 16 residues. Germline CDR1 reads SGHTA; CDR2 reads FQGNSA. V dropped 4 bases and J dropped 7; count of bases not matched to a gene: 12. CDR3: CASSSLGTRWGNEQFF. For the CDR3, the DNA is TGTGCCAGCAGCTCCCTCGGGACTAGGTGGGGTAATGAGCAGTTCTTC.

V and J are TRBV7-9 and TRBJ2-5; D gene unclear. Deletions cut 4 bases from V and 9 bases from J, with 12 bases between. This CDR3 spans 12 amino acids. Germline loops: CDR1 SEHNR, CDR2 FQNEAQ (reference sequence). CDR3 nucleotides: TGTGCCAGCAGCTATCCCAGGTTGGCCCAGTACTTC. Its protein is CASSYPRLAQYF.

This clonotype was found a few times. This chain connects TRBV20-1 to TRBJ2-7, with 9 bases that match TRBD1. Losses at the gene ends were 5 bases for V and 1 base for J; bases not matched to a gene: 3. This CDR3 has 13 amino acids. Germline V lookup: CDR1 DFQATT, CDR2 SNEGSKA (reference sequence). The CDR3 is CSASGQGSYEQYF. DNA for the CDR3: TGCAGTGCTTCGGGACAGGGATCCTACGAGCAGTACTTC.

V gene TRBV7-9 combines with J gene TRBJ2-1; 7 bases are a match to TRBD2. Germline V gene sequence: CDR1 SEHNR, CDR2 FQNEAQ (reference sequence). This CDR3 region has 15 residues. V lost 6 bases to trimming and J lost 8 bases; unmatched junction nucleotides: 13. CDR3 residues: CASSYSGNSRDEQFF. CDR3 nucleotides: TGTGCCAGCAGTTACAGCGGGAACTCAAGGGATGAGCAGTTCTTC.

This clonotype was picked up many times. V gene TRBV6-5 combines with J gene TRBJ2-7; D unresolved. Germline CDR1 and CDR2: MNHEY and SVGAGI. The length of the CDR3 is 15 residues. The germline V and J ends were trimmed by 2 bases and 7 bases, with 18 bases remaining between them. The CDR3 nucleotides are TGTGCCAGCAGTTACACCGCCTTAGCCCTGAGGGAGCAGTACTTC. This translates into CASSYTALALREQYF.

This clonotype was detected a few times. The chain joins TRBV7-2 to TRBJ1-2; D ambiguous. Germline V gene sequence: CDR1 SGHTA, CDR2 FQGNSA. There are 15 residues in the CDR3. V dropped 6 bases and J dropped 3 bases, with 17 bases sitting between them. CDR3 bases: TGTGCCAGCAGAGCCCCGGGTCAGCCCGACTATGGCTACACCTTC. Protein product: CASRAPGQPDYGYTF.

This clonotype was observed many times. V is TRBV6-5 and J is TRBJ2-3; tentative D call: TRBD2 (5 bases). This CDR3 is 12 amino acids long. Germline-derived CDR1 and CDR2 are MNHEY and SVGAGI. V lost 6 bases, J lost 2 bases, and 6 bases lay in between. CDR3 residues: CASRDFTDTQYF. The CDR3 region has the DNA TGTGCCAGCAGGGACTTCACAGATACGCAGTATTTT.

This clonotype was seen a handful of times. This chain joins TRBV7-9 and TRBJ2-7; tentative D call: TRBD1 (7 bases). V dropped 5 bases and J dropped 5 bases, with 19 bases sitting between them. This CDR3 is 15 amino acids long. CDR1 SEHNR and CDR2 FQNEAQ come from the germline V gene (reference sequence). In nucleotides, the CDR3 is TGTGCCAGCAGCCGGAGGGGGCACCAATTGGACGAGCAGTACTTC. This translates into CASSRRGHQLDEQYF.

In regard to this clonotype: Since a much larger clone is just one base distant, this may be a read error. This rearrangement joins TRBV6-5 to TRBJ2-5; 13 bases are a match to TRBD2. The V gene's germline CDR1 is MNHEY and CDR2 SVGAGI. With 4 bases clipped from V and 11 bases from J, the junction kept 19 bases outside the gene matches. CDR3 length: 18 amino acids. The CDR3 protein is CASSSFGTSGTPANEQYF. DNA of the CDR3: TGTGCCAGCAGTTCCTTCGGGACTAGCGGGACCCCTGCCAATGAGCAGTACTTC.

J is TRBJ2-5 and V is TRBV5-1, with D perhaps being TRBD1 or TRBD2 (6 bases each). The V gene lost 4 bases and the J gene lost 11 bases, with 24 bases spanning the gap. Germline V gene sequence: CDR1 SGHRS, CDR2 YFSETQ. This CDR3 is built from 15 residues. CDR3 nucleotides: TGCGCCAGCAGCATACAGGCCCTGGGGGGCAATGAGCAGTACTTC. Its translation: CASSIQALGGNEQYF.